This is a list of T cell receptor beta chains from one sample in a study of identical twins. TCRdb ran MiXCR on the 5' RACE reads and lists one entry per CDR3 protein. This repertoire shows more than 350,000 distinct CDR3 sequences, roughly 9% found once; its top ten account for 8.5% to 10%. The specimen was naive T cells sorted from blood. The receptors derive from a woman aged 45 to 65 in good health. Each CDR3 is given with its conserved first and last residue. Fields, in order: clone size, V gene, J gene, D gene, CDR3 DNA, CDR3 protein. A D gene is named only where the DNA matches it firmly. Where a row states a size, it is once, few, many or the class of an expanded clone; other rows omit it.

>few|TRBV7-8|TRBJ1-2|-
TGTGCCAGCAGCTTAGAGCCCGGGGGCTACACCTTC
CASSLEPGGYTF
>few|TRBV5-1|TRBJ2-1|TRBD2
TGCGCCAGCAGCTCCCCGGGAGGGTATGAGCAGTTCTTC
CASSSPGGYEQFF
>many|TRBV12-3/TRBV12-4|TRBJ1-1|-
TGTGCCAGCAGTCTTGGATGGGGCACTGAAGCTTTCTTT
CASSLGWGTEAFF
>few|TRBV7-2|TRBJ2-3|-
TGTGCCAGCAGCCAGGCCCAATCCAGGCCTCAGTATTTT
CASSQAQSRPQYF
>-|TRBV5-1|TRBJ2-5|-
TGCGCCAGCAGCTCCCAGGCCCCCCAAGAGACCCAGTACTTC
CASSSQAPQETQYF
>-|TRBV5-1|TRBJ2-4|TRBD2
TGCGCCAGCAGCTTGTTGGGCGGGAGGGCCCGTGTAAACATTCAGTACTTC
CASSLLGGRARVNIQYF
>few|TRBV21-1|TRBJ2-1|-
TGTGCCAGGGGCGGGTCGTTGAACGACCCGGGTGGTAATGAGCAGTTCTTC
CARGGSLNDPGGNEQFF
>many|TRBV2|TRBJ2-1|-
TGTGCCAGCAGTGGGCCCAATTACAATGAGCAGTTCTTC
CASSGPNYNEQFF
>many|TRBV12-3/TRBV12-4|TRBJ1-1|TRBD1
TGTGCCAGCAGCCCCGGGGGACAGTCCTCATTAGCTTTCTTT
CASSPGGQSSLAFF
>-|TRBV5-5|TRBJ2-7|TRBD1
TGTGCCAGCAGCGCGGGACAGGGGTACTACGAGCAGTACTTC
CASSAGQGYYEQYF